The 14 T cell receptor beta chains below come from one sample, sequenced in a study of blood T cell repertoires in COVID-19. TCRdb's copy holds only in-frame clones and misses some; the assay was immunoSEQ multiplex PCR. The table has about 180,000 clones, roughly 87% seen once. The specimen was PBMCs or T cells enriched from blood (not recorded which). The receptors stem from a human donor with acute COVID-19. The donor label of this sample is uncertain.

The V gene is TRBV2, the J gene TRBJ1-6; perhaps TRBD1 as D (6 bases). Germline CDR1 reads SNHLY; CDR2 reads FYNNEI. The CDR3 spans 13 residues. Trimming removed 8 bases from V and 5 bases from J, with 10 bases in between. DNA of the CDR3: TGTGCCAGCGGACAGAGAGATAATTCACCCCTCCACTTT. This encodes CASGQRDNSPLHF. Together with reference TRBV2 and TRBJ1-6, the CDR3 gives the full variable domain: EPEVTQTPSHQVTQMGQEVILRCVPISNHLYFYWYRQILGQKVEFLVSFYNNEISEKSEIFDDQFSVERPDGSNFTLKIRSTKLEDSAMYFCASGQRDNSPLHFGNGTRLTVT.

The chain carries TRBV4-1 and TRBJ2-5; D remains unclear. Trimming stripped 4 bases from V and 5 bases from J, with 14 bases between. The CDR3 contains 14 residues. The germline V gene encodes CDR1 MGHRA and CDR2 YSYEKL. CDR3 bases: TGCGCCAGCAGCCCTACCGGTATCGTCGAGACCCAGTACTTC. Translating gives CASSPTGIVETQYF.

This sequence joins TRBV4-3 and TRBJ2-3; TRBD2 might be the D (7 bases). The CDR3 runs 16 residues. The germline V and J ends were trimmed by 0 bases and 6 bases, with 16 bases remaining between them. CDR1 is LGHNA and CDR2 is YSLEER in the germline V gene. CDR3 nucleotide sequence: TGCGCCAGCAGCCAAGATAGGGGGGGAGGGTCTGATACGCAGTATTTT. Amino acids: CASSQDRGGGSDTQYF.

This clone has just a few counts. V and J are TRBV6-5 and TRBJ1-2; the match to TRBD1 covers 8 bases. V was pared by 6 bases and J by 1 base, with 7 bases of the junction left unmatched. Germline V CDR1 and CDR2: MNHEY, SVGAGI. CDR3 length equals 15 residues. The CDR3 is CASSPGTGLNYGYTF. DNA of the CDR3: TGTGCCAGCAGCCCCGGGACAGGACTTAACTATGGCTACACCTTC.

This rearrangement joins TRBV7-8 to TRBJ1-2; maybe TRBD1 (5 bases). Trimming took off 1 base at V and 4 bases at J, with 10 bases between the two ends. Germline CDR1 is SGHVS and CDR2 is FQNEAQ. The CDR3 runs to 14 residues. For the CDR3, the DNA is TGTGCCAGCAGCTTAGAAGGGGTTGGCTATGGCTACACCTTC. It specifies CASSLEGVGYGYTF.

This chain links TRBV29-1 with TRBJ1-2, with 7 bases that match TRBD1. Unmatched junction bases numbered 7, after V lost 8 bases and J lost 4 bases. Per germline, CDR1 SQVTM and CDR2 ANQGSEA. This CDR3 comprises 12 residues. Written as DNA, the CDR3 is TGCAGCCTTCAACAGGGGCCCTATGGCTACACCTTC. This gives the protein CSLQQGPYGYTF.

The chain combines TRBV18 with TRBJ2-7; TRBD1 agrees at 8 bases. V gave up 3 bases and J gave up 6 bases; unmatched junction bases: 7. The CDR3 runs to 14 residues. Germline V gene sequence: CDR1 KGHSH, CDR2 LQKENI. The CDR3 reads CASSPQGQVGEQYF. Written as DNA, the CDR3 is TGTGCCAGCTCACCCCAGGGACAGGTCGGCGAGCAGTACTTC.

This rearrangement joins TRBV12-3 or TRBV12-4 to TRBJ2-7, with D perhaps TRBD1 (6 bases). The CDR3 consists of 13 residues. V was cut by 5 bases and J by 2 bases, with 10 bases left in between. The CDR3 sequence: CASSDRMTYEQYF. Written as DNA, the CDR3 is TGTGCCAGCAGTGACAGGATGACCTACGAGCAGTACTTC.

This chain links TRBV7-3 with TRBJ2-1, with 10 nucleotides matching TRBD2. The trim removed 1 base at V and 9 bases at J, leaving 9 bases unmatched. The CDR3 is 16 amino acids. Germline V gives CDR1 SGHTA, CDR2 FQGTGA. CDR3 amino acids: CASSLIGLAGAGEQFF. DNA for the CDR3: TGTGCCAGCAGCTTAATAGGTCTAGCGGGGGCTGGTGAGCAGTTCTTC. The full variable domain, completed using reference TRBV7-3 and TRBJ2-1, is GAGVSQTPSNKVTEKGKYVELRCDPISGHTALYWYRQSLGQGPEFLIYFQGTGAADDSGLPNDRFFAVRPEGSVSTLKIQRTERGDSAVYLCASSLIGLAGAGEQFFGPGTRLTVL.

The V call is TRBV12-3 or TRBV12-4, the J call TRBJ2-1; D may be TRBD1 (6 bases). The CDR3 spans 13 residues. With 8 bases removed from V and 5 bases from J, the gap between germline ends came to 13 bases. CDR3 protein: CASRPTGNNEQFF. CDR3 DNA: TGTGCCAGCCGACCTACAGGGAACAATGAGCAGTTCTTC.

The sample holds a few counts of this clone. The chain has TRBV2 and TRBJ2-7, with a weak D call TRBD2 (5 bases). Germline-derived CDR1 and CDR2 are SNHLY and FYNNEI. Trimming pared 8 bases from V and 2 bases from J, leaving 13 bases between. The CDR3 spans 13 residues. The CDR3 here is CASSKEAAYEQYF. The CDR3 DNA reads TGTGCCAGCTCCAAGGAGGCCGCCTACGAGCAGTACTTC.

The V and J genes are TRBV9 and TRBJ2-1; the match to TRBD2 covers 9 bases. CDR3 length: 15 amino acids. The V segment lost 4 bases and the J segment 8 bases; nucleotides outside the gene matches: 10. The V gene's germline CDR1 is SGDLS and CDR2 YYNGEE. The CDR3 DNA sequence: TGTGCCAGCAGCCCCAGGGTAGCGGGGGTCGATGAGCAGTTCTTC. Protein product: CASSPRVAGVDEQFF.

This chain joins TRBV7-9 and TRBJ2-1; 15 bases align to TRBD2. CDR3 length equals 19 residues. The germline CDR1 and CDR2 sequences are SEHNR and FQNEAQ (reference sequence). V was clipped by 1 base and J by 0 bases; unmatched bases: 4. The CDR3 loop is CASSLGRGLAGGSYNEQFF. DNA for the CDR3: TGTGCCAGCAGCTTAGGAAGGGGACTAGCGGGGGGCTCCTACAATGAGCAGTTCTTC.

This chain uses TRBV13 with TRBJ2-7; 13 nucleotides align to TRBD2. The CDR3 consists of 18 residues. V trimming: 0 bases; J trimming: 0 bases; junction bases outside the gene matches: 5. CDR1 is PRHDT and CDR2 is FYEKMQ in the germline V gene (reference sequence). The CDR3 here is CASSLGTSGGPRSYEQYF. CDR3 DNA sequence: TGTGCCAGCAGCTTAGGGACTAGCGGGGGGCCCCGCTCCTACGAGCAGTACTTC.